These 14 T cell receptor beta chains were all obtained from the same sample, sequenced in a study of CD4+ T cells in melanoma. Clones were sequenced by immunoSEQ multiplex PCR, and TCRdb holds only the in-frame ones, with some missing. The profile shows about 140,000 clones, 80% to 95% of them singletons. The receptors come from a human donor with melanoma.

The chain carries TRBV11-2 and TRBJ2-3; D is undetermined. This CDR3 has 13 residues. The germline V gene encodes CDR1 SGHAT and CDR2 FQNNGV. V was clipped by 5 bases and J by 7 bases, with 13 bases between them. CDR3 sequence: CASSRTTGHTQYF. CDR3 in DNA: TGTGCCAGCAGCCGGACGACGGGCCATACGCAGTATTTT.

The rearrangement links TRBV20-1 to TRBJ2-7; D is uncertain. Germline V CDR1 and CDR2: DFQATT, SNEGSKA (reference sequence). The V gene lost 0 bases and the J gene lost 6 bases, with 6 bases spanning the gap. The CDR3 is made up of 11 amino acids. This chain's CDR3 is CSARDRSEQYF. The CDR3 DNA is TGCAGTGCTAGAGATAGAAGCGAGCAGTACTTC.

The V gene is TRBV19, the J gene TRBJ2-3; 7 bases match TRBD2. Losses at the gene ends were 6 bases for V and 4 bases for J; bases not matched to a gene: 10. Per the germline V gene, CDR1 is LNHDA and CDR2 is SQIVND (reference sequence). The CDR3 contains 15 residues. The CDR3 loop is CASRSRDYASDTQYF. CDR3 nucleotide sequence: TGTGCCAGTAGAAGCCGGGACTATGCCTCAGATACGCAGTATTTT.

This chain joins TRBV11-2 and TRBJ1-5, with D tentatively TRBD1 (5 bases). V was cut by 5 bases and J by 7 bases, with 18 bases left in between. The CDR3 contains 15 residues. Germline values: CDR1 SGHAT, CDR2 FQNNGV. The CDR3 region has the DNA TGTGCCAGCAGCCCCTGGGGCGCCCCGGGGCAGCCCCAGCATTTT. As protein: CASSPWGAPGQPQHF.

J is TRBJ1-2 and V is TRBV6-1, with D unresolved. The CDR3 covers 15 residues. Trimming removed 7 bases from V and 0 bases from J, with 15 bases in between. Germline loops: CDR1 MNHNS, CDR2 SASEGT. CDR3 sequence reads: CASTGTDGPNYGYTF. The CDR3 DNA reads TGTGCCAGCACCGGAACGGACGGCCCTAACTATGGCTACACCTTC.

This chain connects TRBV7-9 to TRBJ2-1; 8 bases agree with TRBD2. The CDR3 loop spans 15 amino acids. Germline V gives CDR1 SEHNR, CDR2 FQNEAQ (reference sequence). After removal of 5 bases from V and 5 bases from J, the junction contained 8 bases not matched to a gene. The CDR3 spells CASSRNGGGHNEQFF. The CDR3 region has the DNA TGTGCCAGCAGCCGAAACGGCGGGGGGCACAATGAGCAGTTCTTC.

This clone was picked up one time. V is TRBV2 and J is TRBJ1-1, with unresolved D. V lost 2 bases, J lost 8 bases, and 12 bases lay in between. There are 13 residues in the CDR3. Germline loops: CDR1 SNHLY, CDR2 FYNNEI. The CDR3 region has the DNA TGTGCCAGCAGTGAACAGGTTTTATCGGAAGCTTTCTTT. Translation gives CASSEQVLSEAFF.

J is TRBJ2-1 and V is TRBV7-9; 7 positions agree with TRBD2. The CDR3 sequence is 15 residues long. V trimming: 6 bases; J trimming: 3 bases; junction bases outside the gene matches: 8. Looked up from germline, CDR1 is SEHNR and CDR2 is FQNEAQ (reference sequence). The CDR3 is CASSDAGEVYNEQFF. As DNA, the CDR3 is TGTGCCAGCAGTGACGCGGGGGAGGTCTACAATGAGCAGTTCTTC. Based on the CDR3 plus reference TRBV7-9 and TRBJ2-1, the full variable domain is DTGVSQNPRHKITKRGQNVTFRCDPISEHNRLYWYRQTLGQGPEFLTYFQNEAQLEKSRLLSDRFSAERPKGSFSTLEIQRTEQGDSAMYLCASSDAGEVYNEQFFGPGTRLTVL.

This clone was seen a single time. The genes are TRBV9 and TRBJ1-2; D is ambiguous. The CDR3 length is 14 residues. In germline, CDR1 is SGDLS, CDR2 YYNGEE. With 0 bases removed from V and 6 bases from J, the gap between germline ends came to 12 bases. The CDR3 DNA reads TGTGCCAGCAGCGTAGATGGAGGGCTCGATGGCTACACCTTC. Protein: CASSVDGGLDGYTF.

The chain links TRBV6-5 to TRBJ2-6; D is ambiguous. Trimming shortened V by 5 bases and J by 4 bases, and 12 bases separated the two germline ends. The CDR3 is made up of 15 amino acids. Per the germline V gene, CDR1 is MNHEY and CDR2 is SVGAGI. The CDR3 nucleotides read TGTGCCAGCAGTCTTAGACGATCCGGGGCCAACGTCCTGACTTTC. It translates to CASSLRRSGANVLTF.

The chain recombines TRBV29-1 with TRBJ2-3; the match to TRBD2 covers 7 bases. CDR3 length: 14 residues. Germline V gives CDR1 SQVTM, CDR2 ANQGSEA. V shed 6 bases, J shed 4 bases, and the junction held 10 bases outside the gene matches. CDR3 bases: TGCAGCGTCGACGGCGGGGGAGGGGCAGATACGCAGTATTTT. Translation: CSVDGGGGADTQYF.

V is TRBV10-2 and J is TRBJ1-2; TRBD1 agrees at 9 bases. Trimming removed 10 bases from V and 8 bases from J; junction bases left unmatched: 17. Germline CDR1 and CDR2: WSHSY and SAAADI. CDR3 length: 15 amino acids. The CDR3 coding sequence is TGCGCCACCCAGGTCTCGTCCGGGACAGGGTACGGCTACACCTTC. The encoded protein is CATQVSSGTGYGYTF.

The V call is TRBV5-4, the J call TRBJ2-3; 9 nucleotides line up with TRBD1. J was trimmed by 1 base and V by 4 bases; bases with no gene match: 1. The CDR3 contains 14 residues. Germline V gene lookup returns CDR1 SGHNT and CDR2 YYREEE (reference sequence). The CDR3 reads CASSRDRGTDTQYF. The CDR3, as DNA: TGTGCCAGCAGCCGGGACAGGGGCACAGATACGCAGTATTTT.

V is TRBV4-1 and J is TRBJ1-3; no definite D call. This CDR3 region has 15 residues. CDR1 and CDR2 (germline): MGHRA, YSYEKL. Between the trimmed V and J ends, which lost 1 base and 0 bases, there was a span of 7 bases. The CDR3 nucleotides are TGCGCCAGCAGCCAAGTAGCAATCTCTGGAAACACCATATATTTT. The encoded protein is CASSQVAISGNTIYF.